The clone carrying this T cell receptor beta chain was picked up a small number of times. The data are from a study of identical twins. From the 5' RACE reads, TCRdb called clonotypes with MiXCR, one entry per CDR3 protein. The sample gives 500,000 to 550,000 distinct CDR3 sequences, approximately 20% of which show up once; around 0.47% is in the top ten. J gave up 3 bases and V 5 bases, and 8 bases lay outside the gene matches. The CDR3 is 16 amino acids. Germline CDR1 reads KGHDR; CDR2 reads SFDVKD. This sample was shared with a second study, whose subject was yellow fever vaccine responses in identical twins.

V and J are TRBV24-1 and TRBJ2-1; 8 positions agree with TRBD2. Sequencing was performed on CD4+ T cells sorted from blood. The receptor was isolated from a woman aged 18 to 35 in good health. CDR3 in DNA: TGTGCCACCAGTGTCCAAGGGGGACTAGACTACAATGAGCAGTTCTTC. It yields the protein CATSVQGGLDYNEQFF.